Listed below are T cell receptor beta chains from one sample, sequenced in a study of glioma-infiltrating T cells. TCRdb re-called the multiplex PCR reads through MiXCR, storing one row per CDR3 protein. The data contain 90,000 to 100,000 distinct CDR3 sequences, around 37% of them seen just once; the ten biggest clones take up 35% to 40%. Sequencing input: glioma tissue, nonneoplastic brain tissue, or PBMCs (not recorded which). Receptor source: a human donor with low-grade glioma or glioblastoma, undergoing nonglioma brain surgery, or in good health (not recorded which). Both conserved end residues are part of each CDR3. Each record gives: J gene, V gene, clone size, CDR3 protein. Size is omitted from some rows. Given values are once, few, many or a class for expanded clones.

>TRBJ1-3|TRBV11-3|many
CASSPGQGPGNTIYF
>TRBJ2-2|TRBV29-1|NA
CSVGPGVGGELFF
>TRBJ2-1|TRBV6-2/TRBV6-3|once
CASSCSTSGRGFYNEQFF
>TRBJ1-1|TRBV12-3/TRBV12-4|NA
CASSLEGVNTEAFF
>TRBJ2-5|TRBV20-1|many
CSATHRGGQTQYF
>TRBJ2-1|TRBV20-1|many
CSARDSWTGLGNEQFF
>TRBJ2-3|TRBV25-1|many
CASSATGSPDTQYF
>TRBJ2-6|TRBV25-1|many
CASSSHSGANVLTF
>TRBJ2-3|TRBV5-1|many
CASSSQGTDTQYF
>TRBJ1-1|TRBV20-1|many
CSAADRGRNTEAFF
>TRBJ2-5|TRBV5-5|few
CASSLGSGVNGETQYF
>TRBJ1-2|TRBV5-6|few
CASSLVRNDYGYTF
>TRBJ1-1|TRBV6-2/TRBV6-3|once
CASSYSAGGGTEAFF
>TRBJ2-5|TRBV27|NA
CASSLDRGTQETQYF
>TRBJ2-5|TRBV28|NA
CASSLGGGRQETQYF
>TRBJ2-1|TRBV6-8|many
CASRLAWQYNEQFF
>TRBJ2-3|TRBV14|NA
CASSDIGIASTDTQYF
>TRBJ1-1|TRBV6-5|NA
CASSYHTDYGYTFGSGTMNTEAFF
>TRBJ2-3|TRBV11-2|NA
CASSARLAGAIRDTQCF
>TRBJ1-6|TRBV19|many
CASSIPRGNSPLHF
>TRBJ2-3|TRBV29-1|NA
CSVASGVSADTQYF
>TRBJ2-3|TRBV15|many
CATSRDTSGGTDTQYF
>TRBJ2-2|TRBV19|many
CASTPRDRGYTGELFF